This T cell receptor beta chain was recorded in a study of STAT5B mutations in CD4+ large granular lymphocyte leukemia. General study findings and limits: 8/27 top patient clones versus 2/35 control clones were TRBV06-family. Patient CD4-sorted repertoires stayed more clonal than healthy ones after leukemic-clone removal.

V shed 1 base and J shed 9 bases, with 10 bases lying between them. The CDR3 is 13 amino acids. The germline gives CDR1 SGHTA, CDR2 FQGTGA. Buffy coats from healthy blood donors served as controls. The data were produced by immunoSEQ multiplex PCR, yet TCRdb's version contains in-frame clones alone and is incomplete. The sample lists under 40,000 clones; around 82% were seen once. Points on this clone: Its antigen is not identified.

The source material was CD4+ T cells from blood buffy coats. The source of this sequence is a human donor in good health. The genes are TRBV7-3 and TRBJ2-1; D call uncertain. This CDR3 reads CASSLNSPGEQFF. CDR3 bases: TGTGCCAGCAGCTTAAATTCCCCCGGTGAGCAGTTCTTC.